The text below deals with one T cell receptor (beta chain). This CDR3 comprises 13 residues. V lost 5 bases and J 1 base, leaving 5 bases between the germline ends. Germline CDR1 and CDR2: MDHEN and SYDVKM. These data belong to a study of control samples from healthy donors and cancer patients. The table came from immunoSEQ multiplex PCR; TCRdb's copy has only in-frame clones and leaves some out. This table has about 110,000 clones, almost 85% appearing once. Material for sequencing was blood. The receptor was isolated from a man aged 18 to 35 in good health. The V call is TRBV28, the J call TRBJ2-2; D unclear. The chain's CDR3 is CASSQRNTGELFF. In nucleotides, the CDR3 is TGTGCCAGCAGTCAACGGAACACCGGGGAGCTGTTTTTT.